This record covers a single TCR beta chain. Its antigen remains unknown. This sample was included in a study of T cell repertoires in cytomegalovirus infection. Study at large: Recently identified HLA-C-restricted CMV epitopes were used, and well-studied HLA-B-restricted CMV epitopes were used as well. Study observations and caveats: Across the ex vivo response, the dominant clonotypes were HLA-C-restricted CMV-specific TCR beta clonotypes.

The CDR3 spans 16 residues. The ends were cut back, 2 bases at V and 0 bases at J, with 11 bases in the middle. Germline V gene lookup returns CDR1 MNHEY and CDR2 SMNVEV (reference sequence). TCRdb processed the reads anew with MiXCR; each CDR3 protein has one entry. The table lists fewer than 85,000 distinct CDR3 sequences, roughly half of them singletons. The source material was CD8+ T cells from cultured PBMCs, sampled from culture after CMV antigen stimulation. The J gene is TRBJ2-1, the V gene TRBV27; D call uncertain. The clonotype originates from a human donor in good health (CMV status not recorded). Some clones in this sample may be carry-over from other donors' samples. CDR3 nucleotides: TGTGCCAGCAGTTTAATCCCACCACCCTCCTACAATGAGCAGTTCTTC. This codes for CASSLIPPPSYNEQFF.